This T cell receptor beta chain was profiled in a study of CD8 T cells in Susac syndrome. The RNA, roughly 0.5 to 1 ug, was put through reverse transcription using random hexamers. TCRdb used MiXCR to reprocess the immunoSEQ multiplex PCR reads, holding one entry per CDR3 protein. Of more than 150,000 distinct CDR3 sequences listed, roughly 95% are singletons. The multiple sclerosis controls consisted of treatment-naive patients with relapsing-remitting disease, either stable or active. This CDR3 contains 16 residues. Trimming took off 5 bases at V and 2 bases at J, with 15 bases between the two ends. The V gene's germline CDR1 is MNHEY and CDR2 SMNVEV (reference sequence).

J is TRBJ1-4 and V is TRBV27; D ambiguous. The sample comprised CD8+ T cells from PBMCs. This clonotype was sampled from a human donor with multiple sclerosis. The CDR3 DNA sequence: TGTGCCAGCAGTCCATGGGCGGCCGGGACTAATGAAAAACTGTTTTTT. It is translated as CASSPWAAGTNEKLFF.